Below, 13 T cell receptor beta chains from the same sample are listed, as sequenced in a study of blood T cell repertoires in COVID-19. The data were produced by immunoSEQ multiplex PCR, yet TCRdb's version contains in-frame clones alone and is incomplete. The data show tens of thousands of clones, 75% to 95% seen once. The sequencing sample was made of peripheral blood. These TCRs come from a human donor with active COVID-19. The donor label of this sample is uncertain.

The gene calls are TRBV7-9 and TRBJ1-2, with 7 bases aligning to TRBD1. The CDR3 is made up of 18 amino acids. Germline lookup yields CDR1 SEHNR and CDR2 FQNEAQ (reference sequence). Losses at the gene ends were 5 bases for V and 0 bases for J; bases not matched to a gene: 15. CDR3 DNA: TGTGCCAGCAGCCCAGTCCCGGGACAGAGCCGAACTAACTATGGCTACACCTTC. Its translation: CASSPVPGQSRTNYGYTF.

The chain uses TRBV28 and TRBJ2-1, with TRBD2 identical over 8 bases. Germline CDR1 and CDR2: MDHEN and SYDVKM. V was clipped by 8 bases and J by 0 bases; unmatched bases: 3. The length of the CDR3 is 14 residues. The CDR3 reads CASSRGGSYNEQFF. In DNA form, the CDR3 reads TGTGCCAGCTCTCGGGGGGGCTCCTACAATGAGCAGTTCTTC. Combining the CDR3 with reference TRBV28 and TRBJ2-1 gives the whole variable domain DVKVTQSSRYLVKRTGEKVFLECVQDMDHENMFWYRQDPGLGLRLIYFSYDVKMKEKGDIPEGYSVSREKKERFSLILESASTNQTSMYLCASSRGGSYNEQFFGPGTRLTVL.

The chain has TRBV5-6 and TRBJ2-7, with 9 positions matching TRBD1. The length of the CDR3 is 14 residues. After removal of 0 bases from V and 13 bases from J, the junction contained 11 bases not matched to a gene. From germline, CDR1 is SGHDT and CDR2 YYEEEE. The CDR3 DNA sequence: TGTGCCAGCAGCTTGGTTCAGTTCGGGACAGGGCTTTACTTC. Its protein product is CASSLVQFGTGLYF.

The rearrangement joins TRBV7-3 to TRBJ1-1; no firm D call. V was clipped by 0 bases and J by 4 bases, with 9 bases between them. Germline CDR1 reads SGHTA; CDR2 reads FQGTGA. The CDR3 totals 14 residues. The CDR3 region is CASSLTPGSTEAFF. The CDR3, as DNA: TGTGCCAGCAGCTTAACGCCGGGGAGCACTGAAGCTTTCTTT.

Only one count was recorded for this clone. This chain uses TRBV7-3 with TRBJ2-1, with a possible D match to TRBD2 (5 bases). The CDR3 loop spans 15 amino acids. The V gene lost 2 bases and the J gene lost 2 bases, with 10 bases spanning the gap. CDR1 and CDR2 from the germline V gene are SGHTA and FQGTGA. This CDR3 reads CASSLGGSPYNEQFF. In nucleotides, the CDR3 is TGTGCCAGCAGCTTAGGCGGGTCTCCCTACAATGAGCAGTTCTTC.

V usage is TRBV7-9 and J usage is TRBJ1-1; the D is unclear. Looked up from germline, CDR1 is SEHNR and CDR2 is FQNEAQ (reference sequence). The CDR3 totals 16 residues. V shed 5 bases and J shed 0 bases, with 16 bases lying between them. The CDR3, as DNA: TGTGCCAGCAGCCCTAGACCCGGGTCTTTGAACACTGAAGCTTTCTTT. This gives the protein CASSPRPGSLNTEAFF.

This clone was picked up many times. The chain links TRBV3-1 (or the pseudogene TRBV3-2) to TRBJ1-6; TRBD1 matches 12 bases. CDR1 LGHDT and CDR2 YNNKEL come from the germline V gene (reference sequence). The CDR3 loop spans 16 amino acids. Trimming removed 4 bases from V and 8 bases from J; junction bases left unmatched: 6. The CDR3 loop reads CASSLGQGARYSPLHF. The CDR3 bases are TGTGCCAGCAGCCTGGGACAGGGGGCTCGCTATTCACCCCTCCACTTT.

The genes are TRBV25-1 and TRBJ1-1; 8 nucleotides match TRBD1. The CDR3 runs to 16 residues. J gave up 5 bases and V 5 bases, and 13 bases lay outside the gene matches. Germline values: CDR1 MGHDK, CDR2 SYGVNS. The CDR3 coding sequence is TGTGCCAGCAGTTATCGGGACAGGTGGGGTAGAACTGAAGCTTTCTTT. Translation: CASSYRDRWGRTEAFF.

The chain has TRBV7-9 and TRBJ1-3; D remains ambiguous. V lost 6 bases and J lost 14, with 29 bases in between. Germline-derived CDR1 and CDR2 are SEHNR and FQNEAQ (reference sequence). This CDR3 is 16 amino acids long. The CDR3 bases are TGTGCCAGCAGATTACCTTCGGGGAGGACCTCACCAAGATTATATTTT. Protein product: CASRLPSGRTSPRLYF.

J is TRBJ2-4 and V is TRBV7-2; tentatively, D is TRBD1 (6 bases). The CDR3 consists of 14 residues. The V gene lost 6 bases and the J gene lost 2 bases, with 11 bases spanning the gap. Germline V gene lookup returns CDR1 SGHTA and CDR2 FQGNSA. The CDR3 nucleotides are TGTGCCAGCAGATTTACAGGGTCCAAAAACATTCAGTACTTC. It yields the protein CASRFTGSKNIQYF.

The V and J genes are TRBV9 and TRBJ2-2, with 9 positions matching TRBD2. The V segment lost 0 bases and the J segment 7 bases; nucleotides outside the gene matches: 16. The CDR3 consists of 19 residues. Germline CDR1 is SGDLS and CDR2 is YYNGEE. DNA for the CDR3: TGTGCCAGCAGCGTAGATTTGACTCGCGGGGGGGCTTCTATCGGGGAGCTGTTTTTT. It codes for CASSVDLTRGGASIGELFF.

V is TRBV7-3 and J is TRBJ2-3; TRBD2 matches at 11 bases. The ends lost 1 base at V and 6 bases at J; junction bases unmatched: 9. Germline V lookup: CDR1 SGHTA, CDR2 FQGTGA. The CDR3 length is 17 residues. The CDR3 sequence: CASSLISGGVDSDTQYF. CDR3 nucleotides: TGTGCCAGCAGCTTAATTAGCGGGGGGGTCGATTCGGATACGCAGTATTTT.

The V gene is TRBV9, the J gene TRBJ2-1, with D perhaps TRBD2 (5 bases). V was cut by 1 base and J by 4 bases, with 9 bases left in between. CDR1 SGDLS and CDR2 YYNGEE come from the germline V gene. The CDR3 runs to 14 residues. CDR3 nucleotides: TGTGCCAGCAGCGTAACCGGACTTTACAATGAGCAGTTCTTC. It translates to CASSVTGLYNEQFF.